These 13 T cell receptor beta chains share one sample of origin, sequenced in a study of lymphopenia after photon versus proton radiotherapy (dated by TCRdb to the late 2010s). Libraries came from the immunoSEQ multiplex PCR assay. TCRdb's version of the immuneACCESS table is confined to in-frame rearrangements and falls short of the full clone set. An unresolved V gene accounts for under half of the shortfall where checked; the remainder is of unknown origin. The table for this sample lists 30,000 to 45,000 clones; around nine tenths of them were counted only once. The ten largest clones take up roughly 15% of the sample. The starting material was peripheral blood, obtained from a patient treated with photon-based radiotherapy. These receptors originate from a man in his sixties with cholangiocarcinoma.

The chain couples TRBV6-1 to TRBJ2-7, with a possible D match to TRBD2 (5 bases). V lost 1 base and J lost 1, with 11 bases in between. The V gene's germline CDR1 is MNHNS and CDR2 SASEGT. The CDR3 spans 15 residues. The CDR3 coding sequence is TGTGCCAGCAGTGAAGACGGGGTTGGGTCCTACGAGCAGTACTTC. Encoded protein: CASSEDGVGSYEQYF.

In its sample, this clone was seen a few times. This rearrangement joins TRBV18 to TRBJ1-1; TRBD1 might be the D (6 bases). The V end was cut by 4 bases, the J end by 4 bases, with 13 bases between. CDR3 length equals 14 residues. Germline loops: CDR1 KGHSH, CDR2 LQKENI. The CDR3 DNA sequence: TGTGCCAGCTCACTGGACAGAGAATTCACTGAAGCTTTCTTT. The encoded protein is CASSLDREFTEAFF.

The chain carries TRBV6-5 and TRBJ1-1; a possible D gene is TRBD1 (6 bases). Germline lookup yields CDR1 MNHEY and CDR2 SVGAGI. The CDR3 has 14 amino acids. Trimming stripped 6 bases from V and 5 bases from J, with 16 bases between. The CDR3: CASSRQAIRTEAFF. In DNA form, the CDR3 reads TGTGCCAGCAGCCGACAGGCCATCCGGACTGAAGCTTTCTTT.

This clone was detected once. The CDR3 here is CASSLVGIQYF. The CDR3 DNA sequence: TGTGCCAGCAGCTTAGTGGGGATTCAGTACTTC. V and J are TRBV11-2 and TRBJ2-4; no clear D gene. Trimming shortened V by 1 base and J by 10 bases, and 5 bases separated the two germline ends. The CDR3 contains 11 residues. Germline CDR1 SGHAT, CDR2 FQNNGV.

V is TRBV9 and J is TRBJ2-3; no reliable D call. The CDR3 is 13 amino acids. The germline V gene encodes CDR1 SGDLS and CDR2 YYNGEE. The V end was cut by 3 bases, the J end by 0 bases, with 5 bases between. CDR3 loop: CASSGLSTDTQYF. CDR3 nucleotide sequence: TGTGCCAGCAGCGGGTTAAGCACAGATACGCAGTATTTT.

This clone was counted a few times. J is TRBJ1-1 and V is TRBV2; D is uncertain. The length of the CDR3 is 14 residues. Per germline, CDR1 SNHLY and CDR2 FYNNEI. Trimming left V 2 bases short and J 8 bases short, with 15 bases between. The CDR3 nucleotides read TGTGCCAGCAGTGAACTGGACCCCCGCGGGGAAGCTTTCTTT. This encodes CASSELDPRGEAFF. The complete variable domain, with remaining parts taken from reference TRBV2 and TRBJ1-1, reads EPEVTQTPSHQVTQMGQEVILRCVPISNHLYFYWYRQILGQKVEFLVSFYNNEISEKSEIFDDQFSVERPDGSNFTLKIRSTKLEDSAMYFCASSELDPRGEAFFGQGTRLTVV.

The chain carries TRBV19 and TRBJ1-4; D ambiguous. V dropped 6 bases and J dropped 0 bases, with 11 bases sitting between them. Germline V lookup: CDR1 LNHDA, CDR2 SQIVND (reference sequence). The CDR3 consists of 15 residues. In DNA, the CDR3 is TGTGCCAGTAGCCTAATACGTGCAACTAATGAAAAACTGTTTTTT. Its translation is CASSLIRATNEKLFF.

The chain is built from TRBV20-1 and TRBJ2-7, with 10 bases identical to TRBD1. The V segment lost 5 bases and the J segment 5 bases; nucleotides outside the gene matches: 0. The V gene's germline CDR1 is DFQATT and CDR2 SNEGSKA (reference sequence). The CDR3 spans 11 residues. The CDR3 coding sequence is TGCAGTGCTGGGACAGGGGACGAGCAGTACTTC. It specifies CSAGTGDEQYF.

The V and J genes are TRBV6-1 and TRBJ2-7; a possible D gene is TRBD2 (6 bases). V lost 6 bases and J 9 bases, leaving 21 bases between the germline ends. Germline V gives CDR1 MNHNS, CDR2 SASEGT. The CDR3 has 14 amino acids. The CDR3 nucleotides read TGTGCCAGCAGCCAAACCCGGGTGCGGGGAGGGCAGTACTTC. Its translation: CASSQTRVRGGQYF.

This chain links TRBV9 with TRBJ2-3, with 9 bases matching TRBD2. Germline values: CDR1 SGDLS, CDR2 YYNGEE. V shed 2 bases and J 6 bases; nucleotides not matched to a gene: 7. This CDR3 region has 15 residues. In DNA form, the CDR3 reads TGTGCCAGCAGCGTGAGGCGGGAGGGCCGGGATACGCAGTATTTT. Its protein is CASSVRREGRDTQYF.

This clone showed up just once. The rearrangement uses TRBV9 and TRBJ2-7, with TRBD2 matching 9 bases. From germline, CDR1 is SGDLS and CDR2 YYNGEE. CDR3 length equals 16 residues. Losses at the gene ends were 0 bases for V and 2 bases for J; bases not matched to a gene: 6. The CDR3 sequence is CASSVDPAGGPYEQYF. The CDR3 coding sequence is TGTGCCAGCAGCGTAGATCCAGCGGGAGGTCCCTACGAGCAGTACTTC.

The J gene is TRBJ2-7, the V gene TRBV5-1; 8 bases are a match to TRBD1. Trimming cost V 0 bases and J 0 bases; bases outside gene matches: 2. Per the germline V gene, CDR1 is SGHRS and CDR2 is YFSETQ. This CDR3 comprises 15 residues. CDR3 amino acids: CASSLGTGSSYEQYF. The CDR3 DNA sequence: TGCGCCAGCAGCTTGGGGACAGGGAGCTCCTACGAGCAGTACTTC.

The chain joins TRBV5-4 to TRBJ1-1; TRBD1 might be the D (5 bases). V was pared by 2 bases and J by 11 bases, with 16 bases between. Per the germline V gene, CDR1 is SGHNT and CDR2 is YYREEE (reference sequence). This CDR3 comprises 13 residues. The CDR3 sequence: CASSFRVGLEAFF. The CDR3, as DNA: TGTGCCAGCAGCTTCCGCGTGGGACTCGAGGCTTTCTTT.